Described below is a single TCR beta chain sequence and its context. Its antigen is still unknown. The donors, healthy Caucasians from Russia, were aged roughly 6 to 90. It was with a sample-barcoded 5' primer and a J-beta primer mix that a second PCR of about 7 to 12 cycles was run. TCRdb analysed the 5' RACE reads with MiXCR anew, one entry per CDR3 protein. Of about 730,000 distinct CDR3 sequences in the sample, approximately 43% were seen once. The data derive from a study of blood T cells in healthy people across ages. Germline CDR1 LNHNV, CDR2 YYDKDF (reference sequence). CDR3 length: 15 amino acids. The germline V and J ends were trimmed by 0 bases and 2 bases, with 11 bases remaining between them. General study findings and limits: Estimated diversity that came from one million T cells was considered an underestimate. Among T cells, TCR beta diversity per million cells dropped roughly linearly as age rose.

This TCR came from a woman aged 55-70 years in good health. The specimen sequenced was blood. The rearrangement uses TRBV15 and TRBJ2-7; weak D call: TRBD1 (6 bases). In nucleotides, the CDR3 is TGTGCCACCAGCAGAGATAACAGGGCCACCTACGAGCAGTACTTC. Translation: CATSRDNRATYEQYF.